This T cell receptor (beta chain) was recorded in a study of beta chain features in type 1 diabetes. The V end was cut by 1 base, the J end by 2 bases, with 6 bases between. The CDR3 runs to 14 residues. CDR1 and CDR2 from the germline V gene are KGHSH and LQKENI. What was sequenced were expressed TCRB transcripts, since all of the isolated RNA had been reverse transcribed. Generated by immunoSEQ multiplex PCR, the TCRdb table keeps only in-frame clones and is missing some. Here the sample spans 300,000 to 350,000 clones, 9.3% being singletons. Study-wide findings and caveats: For Type 1 diabetes patients, all four CD4+ subsets carried TCRB CDR3s that were moderately but significantly shorter.

On this clone itself: The target antigen is unknown.

The TCR originated in a man under 40 with type 1 diabetes. Sequencing used central memory CD4+ T cells from blood. V gene TRBV18 combines with J gene TRBJ1-3; D is unclear. The DNA of the CDR3 is TGTGCCAGCTCACCACAGAGTCCTGGAAACACCATATATTTT. As protein: CASSPQSPGNTIYF.